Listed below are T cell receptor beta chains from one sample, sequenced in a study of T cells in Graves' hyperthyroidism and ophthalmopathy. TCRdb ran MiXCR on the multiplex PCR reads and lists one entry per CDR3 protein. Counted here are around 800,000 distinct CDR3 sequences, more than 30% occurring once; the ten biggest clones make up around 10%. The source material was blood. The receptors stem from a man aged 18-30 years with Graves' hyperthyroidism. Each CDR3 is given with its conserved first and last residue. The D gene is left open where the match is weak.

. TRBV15 CATSRDWLNENTGELFF
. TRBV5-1 CASSLAGEGTEAFF
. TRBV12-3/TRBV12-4 CASSLSLGVEAFF
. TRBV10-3 CAISEGPDGSSTDTQYF
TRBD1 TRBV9 CASSGDSAQETQYF
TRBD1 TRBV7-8 CASSSTGRNEKLFF
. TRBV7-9 CASTRNGAGEQYF
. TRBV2 CASRKNTGELFF
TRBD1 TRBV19 CASSARGGGEQYF
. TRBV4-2 CASSQESGFLQETQYF
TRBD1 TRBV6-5 CASSYGTGGPDGQPQHF
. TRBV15 CATSRLDRLEVTF
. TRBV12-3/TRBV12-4 CASSFALSSGSPLHF
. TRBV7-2 CASSFEGGEQFF
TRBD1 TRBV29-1 CSASGGGYTF
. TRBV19 CASSVTGGYEQYF
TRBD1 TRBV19 CASSSAGQGVATNEKLFF